One and the same sample provided the 7 T cell receptor beta chains below, sequenced in a study of T cells in Graves' hyperthyroidism and ophthalmopathy. It was RNA transcripts that yielded the amplified TCR beta CDR3 regions. First-round RT-PCR with HTBI primers amplified the TCR CDR3 region. MiXCR, applied by TCRdb to the multiplex PCR reads, yields one record per CDR3 protein. The sample consists of around 350,000 distinct CDR3 sequences, about a fifth of them appearing once. Sequencing was done on a sample of blood. The receptor source for this set is a woman aged 18-35 years with Graves' hyperthyroidism.

The J gene is TRBJ2-7, the V gene TRBV25-1, with 8 bases that match TRBD1. The length of the CDR3 is 15 residues. CDR1 MGHDK and CDR2 SYGVNS come from the germline V gene. Losses at the gene ends were 3 bases for V and 6 bases for J; bases not matched to a gene: 10. CDR3 protein: CASSDIGQGEVEQYF. In DNA, the CDR3 is TGTGCCAGCAGTGATATTGGACAGGGAGAGGTCGAGCAGTACTTC.

This clonotype was counted ten times or more. This sequence joins TRBV29-1 and TRBJ1-2; D call uncertain. Per the germline V gene, CDR1 is SQVTM and CDR2 is ANQGSEA. The CDR3 is 13 amino acids. Deletions cut 6 bases from V and 4 bases from J, with 15 bases between. The chain's CDR3 is CSVDWKGSYGYTF. As DNA, the CDR3 is TGCAGCGTGGATTGGAAGGGTTCCTATGGCTACACCTTC.

This clonotype was seen repeatedly, ten times or more. The gene calls are TRBV3-1 and TRBJ2-5, with D perhaps matching TRBD1 or TRBD2 (5 bases each). Germline CDR1 and CDR2: LGHDT and YNNKEL (reference sequence). Trimming left V 4 bases short and J 7 bases short, with 13 bases between. The CDR3 covers 13 residues. Written as DNA, the CDR3 is TGTGCCAGCAGCCCCGGGGACCATGGGACCCAGTACTTC. Its translation: CASSPGDHGTQYF.

This clonotype was counted at least ten times. The gene calls are TRBV12-3 or TRBV12-4 and TRBJ2-7; possibly TRBD1 or TRBD2 for D (5 bases each). Trimming removed 5 bases from V and 2 bases from J, with 13 bases in between. CDR3 size: 14 residues. The CDR3 nucleotides read TGTGCCAGCAGTGTTCGAGGGGTGGCCTACGAGCAGTACTTC. Translated: CASSVRGVAYEQYF.

This clonotype was picked up many times. This chain uses TRBV5-1 with TRBJ1-1, with D perhaps matching TRBD1 (6 bases). The germline V gene encodes CDR1 SGHRS and CDR2 YFSETQ. Trimming left V 3 bases short and J 9 bases short, with 18 bases between. This CDR3 contains 14 residues. The CDR3 nucleotides read TGCGCCAGCAGCTGGGGGCAAGGTGAGGGCCAAGCTTTCTTT. It yields the protein CASSWGQGEGQAFF.

In its sample, this clonotype was seen many times. This chain uses TRBV5-1 with TRBJ1-1, with unresolved D. The ends were cut back, 6 bases at V and 6 bases at J, with 18 bases in the middle. The CDR3 is 14 amino acids. Per the germline V gene, CDR1 is SGHRS and CDR2 is YFSETQ. In DNA form, the CDR3 reads TGCGCCAGCAACTCGGTTGTGCGAACGGCTGAAGCTTTCTTT. Translation gives CASNSVVRTAEAFF.

This clonotype was seen repeatedly, ten times or more. The rearrangement joins TRBV12-3 or TRBV12-4 to TRBJ1-5; no clear D gene. The V end lost 6 bases, the J end lost 1 base, and 10 bases lay between the germline ends. CDR3 length: 14 amino acids. CDR3 DNA sequence: TGTGCCAGCAGCCGTCGAGGGAGCAATCAGCCCCAGCATTTT. Residues: CASSRRGSNQPQHF.